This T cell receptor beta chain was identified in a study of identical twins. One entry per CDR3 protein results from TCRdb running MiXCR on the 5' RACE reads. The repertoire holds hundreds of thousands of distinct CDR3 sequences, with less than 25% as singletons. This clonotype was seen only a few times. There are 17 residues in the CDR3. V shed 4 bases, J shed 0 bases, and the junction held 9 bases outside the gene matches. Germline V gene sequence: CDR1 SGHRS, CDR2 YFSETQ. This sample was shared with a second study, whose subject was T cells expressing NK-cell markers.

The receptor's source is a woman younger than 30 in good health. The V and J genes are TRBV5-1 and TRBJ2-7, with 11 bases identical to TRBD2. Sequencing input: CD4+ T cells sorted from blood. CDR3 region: CASSRTSGSGYSYEQYF. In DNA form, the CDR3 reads TGCGCCAGCAGCCGAACTAGCGGGAGTGGATACTCCTACGAGCAGTACTTC.